The clone carrying this TCR beta chain was counted between two and nine times. V shed 4 bases, J shed 3 bases, and the junction held 9 bases outside the gene matches. This CDR3 region has 17 residues. The germline V gene has CDR1 SGHRS and CDR2 YFSETQ. Only Caucasian adults living in Nashville, Tennessee made up the donor group. The study separated CD4+ cells into CD45RA+ naive and CD45RA-negative memory subsets. As originally analysed: Junction-only sequences without quality scores came from ImmunoSEQ, so filtering differed. Generated by immunoSEQ multiplex PCR, the TCRdb table keeps only in-frame clones and is missing some. Clone size and V and J calls were adopted from that table, with D and trimming inferred from the DNA. This table holds approximately 740,000 clones, less than 85% found once. This entry is derived from a study of shared clonotypes between healthy human individuals. Across the whole study: Each donor's CD4 naive and CD4 memory cells filled three plates apiece, CD8 naive two, and CD8 memory one.

V is TRBV5-1 and J is TRBJ2-3; 12 bases fit TRBD2. This clonotype was sampled from a woman aged 25 to 39 in good health. Sequencing was carried out using memory CD4+ T cells sorted from blood. Subset meaning: CD45RA-negative fraction. The CDR3 here is CASSAGLAGIITDTQYF. In DNA form, the CDR3 reads TGCGCCAGCAGCGCCGGACTAGCGGGGATAATAACAGATACGCAGTATTTT.